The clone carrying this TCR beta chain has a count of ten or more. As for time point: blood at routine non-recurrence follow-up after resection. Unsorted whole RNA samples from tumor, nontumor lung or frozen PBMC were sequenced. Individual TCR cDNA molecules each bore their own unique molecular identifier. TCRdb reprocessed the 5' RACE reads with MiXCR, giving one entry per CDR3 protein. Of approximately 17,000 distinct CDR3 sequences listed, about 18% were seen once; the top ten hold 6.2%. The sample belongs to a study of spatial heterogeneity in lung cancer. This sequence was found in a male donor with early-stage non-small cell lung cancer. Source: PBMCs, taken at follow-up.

The CDR3 DNA is TGTGCCAGCAGCTACCAATTAGCGGGGATAAACACAGATACGCAGTATTTT. Its protein is CASSYQLAGINTDTQYF. J is TRBJ2-3 and V is TRBV6-2 or TRBV6-3; TRBD2 matches at 8 bases. Germline values: CDR1 MNHEY, CDR2 SVGEGT. The length of the CDR3 is 17 residues. Trimming removed 6 bases from V and 2 bases from J; junction bases left unmatched: 13.